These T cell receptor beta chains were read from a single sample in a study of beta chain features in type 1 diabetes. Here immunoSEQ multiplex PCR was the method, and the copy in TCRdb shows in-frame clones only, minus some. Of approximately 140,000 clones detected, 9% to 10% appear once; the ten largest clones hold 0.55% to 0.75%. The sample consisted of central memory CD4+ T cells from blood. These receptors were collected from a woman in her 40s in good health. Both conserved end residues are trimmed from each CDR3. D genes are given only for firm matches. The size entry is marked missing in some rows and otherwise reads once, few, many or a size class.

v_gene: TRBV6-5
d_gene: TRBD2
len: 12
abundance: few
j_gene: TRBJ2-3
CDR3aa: ASMSREGTDTQY

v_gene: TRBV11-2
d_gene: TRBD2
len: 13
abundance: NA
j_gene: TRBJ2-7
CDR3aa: ASSSSGGATFEQY

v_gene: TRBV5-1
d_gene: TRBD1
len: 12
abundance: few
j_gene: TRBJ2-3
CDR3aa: ASSRTGTPDTQY

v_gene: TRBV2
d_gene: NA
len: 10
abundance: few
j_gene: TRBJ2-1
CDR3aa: ASSRDWGEQF

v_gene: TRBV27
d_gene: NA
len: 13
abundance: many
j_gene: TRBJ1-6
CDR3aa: ASAYRVSGNSPLH

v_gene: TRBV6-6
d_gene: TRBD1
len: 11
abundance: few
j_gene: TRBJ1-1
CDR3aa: ASSYGDRSEAF

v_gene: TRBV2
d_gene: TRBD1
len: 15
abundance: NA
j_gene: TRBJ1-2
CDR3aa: ASSGGTGAGLVGGYT

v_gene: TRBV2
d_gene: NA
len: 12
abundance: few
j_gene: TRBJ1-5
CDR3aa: ASSGVGGNQPQH

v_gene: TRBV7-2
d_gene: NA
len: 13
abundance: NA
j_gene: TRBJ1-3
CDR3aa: ASSPQGPSGNTIY

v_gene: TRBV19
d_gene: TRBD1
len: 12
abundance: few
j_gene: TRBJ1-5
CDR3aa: ASSIFRGNQPQH

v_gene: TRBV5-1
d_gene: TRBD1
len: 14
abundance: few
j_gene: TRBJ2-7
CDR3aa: ASSLDGGQGRYEQY

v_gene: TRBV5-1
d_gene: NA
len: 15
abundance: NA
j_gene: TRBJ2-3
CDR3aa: ASSLGSGALGTDTQY

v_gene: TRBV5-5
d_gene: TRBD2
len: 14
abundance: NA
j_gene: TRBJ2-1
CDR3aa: ASSLSTSVSYNEQF

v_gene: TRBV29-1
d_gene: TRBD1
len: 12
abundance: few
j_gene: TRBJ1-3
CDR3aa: SASGQDSGNTIY

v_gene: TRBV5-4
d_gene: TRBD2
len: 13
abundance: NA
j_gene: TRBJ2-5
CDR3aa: ASSPGERGEETQY

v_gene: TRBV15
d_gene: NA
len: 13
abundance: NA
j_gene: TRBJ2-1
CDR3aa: ATSSAGRTYNEQF

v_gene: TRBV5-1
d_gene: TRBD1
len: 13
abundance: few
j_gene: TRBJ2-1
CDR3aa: ASSGQGGTYNEQF

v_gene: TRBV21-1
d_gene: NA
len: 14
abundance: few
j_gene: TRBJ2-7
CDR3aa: ASRKDRGLGSYEQY

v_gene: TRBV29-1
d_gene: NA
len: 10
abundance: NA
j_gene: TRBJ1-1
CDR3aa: SGQAMNTEAF

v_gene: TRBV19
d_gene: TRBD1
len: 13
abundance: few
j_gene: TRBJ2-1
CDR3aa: ASSIGTGWRNEQF

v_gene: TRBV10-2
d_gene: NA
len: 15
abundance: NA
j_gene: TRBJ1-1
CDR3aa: ASSEPRTAKKNTEAF

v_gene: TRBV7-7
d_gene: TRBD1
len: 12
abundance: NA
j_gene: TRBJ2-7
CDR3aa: ASSPGGTGVEQY

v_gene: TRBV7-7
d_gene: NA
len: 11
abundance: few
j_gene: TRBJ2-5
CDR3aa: ASSQGAGKTQY

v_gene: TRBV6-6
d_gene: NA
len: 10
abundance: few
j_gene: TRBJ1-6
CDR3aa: ASSRTDIPLH

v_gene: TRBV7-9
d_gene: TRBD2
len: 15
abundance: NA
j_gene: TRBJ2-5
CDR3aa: ASSFLTSGAIQETQY

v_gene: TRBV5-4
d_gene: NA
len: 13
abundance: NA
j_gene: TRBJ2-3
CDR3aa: ASNLGGRGQDTQY

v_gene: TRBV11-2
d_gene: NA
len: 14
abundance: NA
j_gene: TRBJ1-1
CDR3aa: ASSFGAGRVNTEAF

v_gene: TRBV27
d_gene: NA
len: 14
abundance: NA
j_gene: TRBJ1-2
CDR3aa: ASSLMGRAANYGYT

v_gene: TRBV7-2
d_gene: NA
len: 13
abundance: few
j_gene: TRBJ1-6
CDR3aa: ASSFGGTYNSPLH

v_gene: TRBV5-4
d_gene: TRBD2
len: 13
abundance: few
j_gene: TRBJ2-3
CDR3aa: ASSPTSGGSDTQY

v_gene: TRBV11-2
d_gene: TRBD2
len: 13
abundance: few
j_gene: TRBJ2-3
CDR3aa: ASSFSGGGTDTQY

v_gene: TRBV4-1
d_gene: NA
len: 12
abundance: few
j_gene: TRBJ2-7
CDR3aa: ASSQNVEGREQY

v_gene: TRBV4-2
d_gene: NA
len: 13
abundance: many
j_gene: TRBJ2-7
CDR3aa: ASSQEVGGHYEQY

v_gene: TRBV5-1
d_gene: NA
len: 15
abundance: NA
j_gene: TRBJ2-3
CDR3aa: ASSLGSSSSGADTQY

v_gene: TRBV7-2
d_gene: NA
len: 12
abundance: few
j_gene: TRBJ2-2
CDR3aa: ASSLATLTGELF

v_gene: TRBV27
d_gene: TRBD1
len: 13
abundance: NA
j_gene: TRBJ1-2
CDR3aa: ASSRSGQLLYGYT

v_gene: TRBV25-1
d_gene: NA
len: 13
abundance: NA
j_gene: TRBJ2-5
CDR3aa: ASSRDRQSQETQY

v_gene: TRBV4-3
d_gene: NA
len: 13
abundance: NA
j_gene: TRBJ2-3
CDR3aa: ASSPDGLYTDTQY

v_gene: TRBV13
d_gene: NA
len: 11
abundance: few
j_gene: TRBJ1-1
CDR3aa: ASSLRTVNEAF

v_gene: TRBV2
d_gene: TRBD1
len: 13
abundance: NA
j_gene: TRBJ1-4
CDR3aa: ASSVGTDSNEKLF